The 27 T cell receptor beta chains listed next were all sequenced from one sample in a study of shared clonotypes between healthy human individuals. Clones were read by immunoSEQ multiplex PCR, and TCRdb kept only the in-frame ones, dropping some. The data hold 550,000 to 750,000 clones, with around 95% observed a single time. As defined, naive CD8 cells were CD45RO-negative and positively selected for CCR7, with terminally differentiated effector memory CD45RA+ cells excluded. Sequencing was done on a sample of naive CD8+ T cells sorted from blood. The source of these receptors is a woman aged 25 to 39 in good health.

The chain recombines TRBV28 with TRBJ2-1; TRBD2 might be the D (6 bases). CDR3 length: 14 residues. Germline-derived CDR1 and CDR2 are MDHEN and SYDVKM. The V and J ends lost 5 bases and 8 bases respectively, with 16 bases between them. This CDR3 is CASSPRDWLHEQFF. As DNA, the CDR3 is TGTGCCAGCAGTCCCCGGGACTGGCTACATGAGCAGTTCTTC.

This chain uses TRBV6-4 with TRBJ2-2; D gene unclear. The germline V and J ends were trimmed by 3 bases and 1 base, with 9 bases remaining between them. Germline loops: CDR1 MRHNA, CDR2 SNTAGT. CDR3 length: 15 amino acids. Written as DNA, the CDR3 is TGTGCCAGCAGTGATTGGTCACAGAACACCGGGGAGCTGTTTTTT. Amino acid sequence: CASSDWSQNTGELFF.

The rearrangement joins TRBV15 to TRBJ1-2; a weak D match, TRBD1 (6 bases). V was shortened by 3 bases and J by 5 bases, with 16 bases between the two germline ends. This CDR3 contains 15 residues. The germline V gene encodes CDR1 LNHNV and CDR2 YYDKDF (reference sequence). CDR3 in amino acids: CATSSATGRGYGYTF. The CDR3 nucleotides read TGTGCCACCAGCAGCGCGACCGGCAGGGGTTATGGCTACACCTTC.

The CDR3 is CASKAAGPQETQYF. The CDR3 nucleotides are TGTGCCAGCAAGGCAGCGGGGCCTCAAGAGACCCAGTACTTC. The J gene is TRBJ2-5, the V gene TRBV25-1, with TRBD2 identical over 7 bases. Germline trimming cut 7 bases from V and 2 bases from J; bases unmatched to any gene: 7. Germline CDR1 is MGHDK and CDR2 is SYGVNS. The CDR3 loop spans 14 amino acids. Drawing the rest from reference TRBV25-1 and TRBJ2-5, the complete variable domain is EADIYQTPRYLVIGTGKKITLECSQTMGHDKMYWYQQDPGMELHLIHYSYGVNSTEKGDLSSESTVSRIRTEHFPLTLESARPSHTSQYLCASKAAGPQETQYFGPGTRLLVL.

Details on this clone: Other DNA sequences within the sample encode an identical CDR3. This rearrangement joins TRBV6-6 to TRBJ2-1; TRBD2 might be the D (5 bases). This CDR3 is built from 12 residues. V lost 6 bases to trimming and J lost 9 bases, with 12 bases between them. In germline, CDR1 is MNHNY, CDR2 SVGAGI (reference sequence). Written as DNA, the CDR3 is TGTGCCAGCAGCCCTAGCTCTGGTGAGCAGTTCTTC. Its translation: CASSPSSGEQFF.

The rearrangement uses TRBV6-1 and TRBJ2-1, with TRBD2 identical over 9 bases. CDR1 and CDR2 (germline): MNHNS, SASEGT. The CDR3 sequence is 15 residues long. The ends lost 4 bases at V and 6 bases at J; junction bases unmatched: 7. The CDR3 here is CASSAPGLAPNEQFF. DNA for the CDR3: TGTGCCAGCAGTGCCCCGGGACTAGCCCCCAATGAGCAGTTCTTC.

The gene calls are TRBV6-1 and TRBJ2-7; the match to TRBD1 covers 9 bases. CDR1 MNHNS and CDR2 SASEGT come from the germline V gene. The CDR3 runs 17 residues. Unmatched junction bases numbered 13, after V lost 4 bases and J lost 3 bases. This CDR3 is CASSAKGQGMWDYEQYF. CDR3 coding DNA: TGTGCCAGCAGTGCAAAGGGACAGGGTATGTGGGACTACGAGCAGTACTTC.

The chain carries TRBV29-1 and TRBJ2-1, with no clear D. V lost 7 bases and J lost 10, with 20 bases in between. This CDR3 comprises 13 residues. Germline CDR1 is SQVTM and CDR2 is ANQGSEA. The CDR3 region is CSGSGRPPMEQFF. CDR3 DNA: TGCAGCGGATCAGGACGACCCCCCATGGAGCAGTTCTTC.

The chain couples TRBV7-9 to TRBJ2-1; no reliable D call. V shed 2 bases and J shed 6 bases, with 14 bases lying between them. The CDR3 covers 15 residues. Germline V CDR1 and CDR2: SEHNR, FQNEAQ (reference sequence). In DNA, the CDR3 is TGTGCCAGCAGCTTACCAGGAAGGGAATTCAATGAGCAGTTCTTC. Protein sequence: CASSLPGREFNEQFF.

This chain joins TRBV4-1 and TRBJ2-1; weak D call: TRBD1 (5 bases). Germline V gives CDR1 MGHRA, CDR2 YSYEKL. The CDR3 runs to 12 residues. Trimming stripped 3 bases from V and 7 bases from J, with 7 bases between. The CDR3 reads CASSHRVNEQFF. The CDR3 coding sequence is TGCGCCAGCAGCCACAGGGTTAATGAGCAGTTCTTC.

The chain has TRBV25-1 and TRBJ2-1; D possibly corresponds to TRBD2 (6 bases). In germline, CDR1 is MGHDK, CDR2 SYGVNS. The CDR3 is made up of 17 amino acids. The V end lost 4 bases, the J end lost 2 bases, and 18 bases lay between the germline ends. Here the CDR3 DNA reads TGTGCCAGCAGTGGCCCCGGAGTTAGCGGACCCTACAATGAGCAGTTCTTC. This translates into CASSGPGVSGPYNEQFF.

The rearrangement joins TRBV6-5 to TRBJ1-1; D possibly corresponds to TRBD1 (5 bases). The germline CDR1 and CDR2 sequences are MNHEY and SVGAGI. The CDR3 runs to 14 residues. V was cut by 2 bases and J by 4 bases, with 11 bases left in between. The CDR3 reads CASSYQGGRTEAFF. CDR3 DNA sequence: TGTGCCAGCAGTTACCAGGGTGGACGCACTGAAGCTTTCTTT.

V is TRBV13 and J is TRBJ2-5; D is ambiguous. Germline V gene data show CDR1 as PRHDT and CDR2 as FYEKMQ (reference sequence). The CDR3 sequence is 13 residues long. The V end was cut by 0 bases, the J end by 7 bases, with 9 bases between. The CDR3 DNA sequence: TGTGCCAGCAGCTTAGGGCCGAAGGGGACCCAGTACTTC. This gives the protein CASSLGPKGTQYF.

This rearrangement joins TRBV7-9 to TRBJ1-4; D is undetermined. This CDR3 spans 16 amino acids. V was trimmed by 1 base and J by 0 bases, leaving 9 bases between them. The V gene's germline CDR1 is SEHNR and CDR2 FQNEAQ (reference sequence). CDR3 DNA: TGTGCCAGCAGCTTAGGAGGCGAGTCAACTAATGAAAAACTGTTTTTT. It codes for CASSLGGESTNEKLFF.

The chain joins TRBV11-2 to TRBJ2-5, with TRBD2 matching 9 bases. In germline, CDR1 is SGHAT, CDR2 FQNNGV. CDR3 length: 18 residues. V lost 0 bases, J lost 1 base, and 9 bases stayed unmatched. CDR3 in DNA: TGTGCCAGCAGCTTAGATCTGGAGGCTAGCGGGACCCAAGAGACCCAGTACTTC. As protein: CASSLDLEASGTQETQYF.

The chain employs TRBV2 and TRBJ2-1; 12 positions agree with TRBD2. The germline gives CDR1 SNHLY, CDR2 FYNNEI. V gave up 6 bases and J gave up 7 bases; unmatched junction bases: 7. The CDR3 runs 15 residues. CDR3 bases: TGTGCCAGCAGGAGGACTAGCGGGAAGGAGAATGAGCAGTTCTTC. Its translation is CASRRTSGKENEQFF.

This sequence joins TRBV10-3 and TRBJ1-1, with D possibly being TRBD1 (5 bases). The V end was cut by 3 bases, the J end by 0 bases, with 14 bases between. Germline V CDR1 and CDR2: ENHRY, SYGVKD. CDR3 size: 16 residues. CDR3: CAISDMGGPMNTEAFF. The CDR3 DNA is TGTGCCATCAGTGATATGGGGGGACCAATGAACACTGAAGCTTTCTTT.

The chain uses TRBV10-2 and TRBJ2-7; tentatively, D is TRBD2 (6 bases). The CDR3 sequence is 13 residues long. Germline CDR1 is WSHSY and CDR2 is SAAADI. Trimming shortened V by 3 bases and J by 7 bases, and 13 bases separated the two germline ends. The CDR3 nucleotides read TGCGCCAGCAGTGACGGTAGCCGGGGGGAGCAGTACTTC. This gives the protein CASSDGSRGEQYF.

The chain combines TRBV28 with TRBJ2-2, with D possibly being TRBD2 (5 bases). V was pared by 3 bases and J by 0 bases, with 17 bases between. This CDR3 region has 18 residues. Germline CDR1 MDHEN, CDR2 SYDVKM. Here the CDR3 reads CASSFTFWSEANTGELFF. CDR3 coding DNA: TGTGCCAGCAGTTTCACGTTTTGGTCGGAGGCGAACACCGGGGAGCTGTTTTTT.

The genes are TRBV28 and TRBJ2-7; TRBD2 matches 7 bases. The germline CDR1 and CDR2 sequences are MDHEN and SYDVKM. This CDR3 comprises 13 residues. V dropped 3 bases and J dropped 3; count of bases not matched to a gene: 2. The CDR3 loop reads CASSLTSLYEQYF. CDR3 bases: TGTGCCAGCAGTTTGACTAGCCTCTACGAGCAGTACTTC.

V gene TRBV29-1 combines with J gene TRBJ1-2, with TRBD1 as a possible D gene (5 bases). The V gene lost 1 base and the J gene lost 5 bases, with 20 bases spanning the gap. The CDR3 loop spans 16 amino acids. The germline V gene has CDR1 SQVTM and CDR2 ANQGSEA. The CDR3 sequence: CSVEAAGTGRQYGYTF. The CDR3 DNA is TGCAGCGTTGAAGCTGCCGGGACTGGGAGGCAATATGGCTACACCTTC.

The CDR3 DNA reads as TGTGCCAGCAGGGAGGGGCAGGCCACCGGGGAGCTGTTTTTT. Translating it yields CASREGQATGELFF. The J gene is TRBJ2-2, the V gene TRBV9; a weak D match, TRBD2 (6 bases). V lost 5 bases to trimming and J lost 4 bases, with 12 bases between them. Looked up from germline, CDR1 is SGDLS and CDR2 is YYNGEE. The CDR3 extends over 14 amino acids. Based on the CDR3 plus reference TRBV9 and TRBJ2-2, the full variable domain is DSGVTQTPKHLITATGQRVTLRCSPRSGDLSVYWYQQSLDQGLQFLIQYYNGEERAKGNILERFSAQQFPDLHSELNLSSLELGDSALYFCASREGQATGELFFGEGSRLTVL.

A single count supports this clone. This rearrangement joins TRBV5-4 to TRBJ2-7; tentatively, D is TRBD1 (5 bases). CDR3 size: 12 residues. V lost 0 bases and J lost 7, with 8 bases in between. Germline V lookup: CDR1 SGHNT, CDR2 YYREEE (reference sequence). For the CDR3, the DNA is TGTGCCAGCAGCTTGGTTGACAGTGAGCAGTACTTC. Translating gives CASSLVDSEQYF.

The chain employs TRBV28 and TRBJ2-7; the D gene is possibly TRBD2 (5 bases). The germline gives CDR1 MDHEN, CDR2 SYDVKM. Trimming pared 3 bases from V and 2 bases from J, leaving 14 bases between. The CDR3 loop spans 15 amino acids. CDR3: CASSLRERAPYEQYF. CDR3 nucleotide sequence: TGTGCCAGCAGTTTGAGGGAGAGGGCACCCTACGAGCAGTACTTC.

On this clone: Other DNA sequences in the sample encode the same CDR3. The chain joins TRBV19 to TRBJ2-5, with TRBD1 matching 8 bases. The better agreement between TRBJ2-7 and the DNA end casts doubt on the J call. The CDR3 is 14 residues long. Germline V gene lookup returns CDR1 LNHDA and CDR2 SQIVND (reference sequence). The CDR3 coding sequence is TGTGCCAGTAGTACCGGACAGGGAGCCTACGAGCAGTACTTC. It codes for CASSTGQGAYEQYF.

This clone has just one count. This chain joins TRBV19 and TRBJ2-7; the D gene is possibly TRBD2 (6 bases). Germline CDR1 reads LNHDA; CDR2 reads SQIVND (reference sequence). CDR3 length equals 13 residues. Trimming stripped 4 bases from V and 2 bases from J, with 9 bases between. The DNA for the CDR3 is TGTGCCAGTAGTAGGGGGGTCCCCTACGAGCAGTACTTC. As protein: CASSRGVPYEQYF.

The chain couples TRBV7-6 to TRBJ1-2; TRBD1 is a possible D gene (5 bases). Looked up from germline, CDR1 is SGHVS and CDR2 is FNYEAQ. The ends were cut back, 5 bases at V and 4 bases at J, with 11 bases in the middle. CDR3 size: 13 residues. CDR3 in amino acids: CASSPGTPYGYTF. The CDR3, as DNA: TGTGCCAGCAGCCCAGGGACGCCCTATGGCTACACCTTC. Looking up the rest from reference TRBV7-6 and TRBJ1-2 gives the full variable domain: GAGVSQSPRYKVTKRGQDVALRCDPISGHVSLYWYRQALGQGPEFLTYFNYEAQQDKSGLPNDRFSAERPEGSISTLTIQRTEQRDSAMYRCASSPGTPYGYTFGSGTRLTVV.